This entry lists 11 T cell receptor beta chains sequenced from one sample in a study of T cell repertoires in cytomegalovirus infection. TCRdb processed the reads anew with MiXCR; each CDR3 protein has one entry. The data show over 450,000 distinct CDR3 sequences, with around 11% seen just once and roughly a tenth held by the top ten. Specimen: PBMCs. These TCRs come from a human donor in good health (CMV status not recorded). Some clones in this sample may be carry-over from other donors' samples.

This clonotype was picked up many times. The chain uses TRBV28 and TRBJ1-4, with 8 bases matching TRBD1. This CDR3 spans 14 amino acids. V shed 5 bases and J 8 bases; nucleotides not matched to a gene: 7. Germline V lookup: CDR1 MDHEN, CDR2 SYDVKM. In nucleotides, the CDR3 is TGTGCCAGCAGTCGGACAGGGAAGGACGAAAAACTGTTTTTT. This gives the protein CASSRTGKDEKLFF.

This clonotype was counted many times. The chain couples TRBV7-2 to TRBJ2-2; D gene unclear. The CDR3 has 14 amino acids. The germline V and J ends were trimmed by 6 bases and 2 bases, with 10 bases remaining between them. The germline gives CDR1 SGHTA, CDR2 FQGNSA. This CDR3 is CASSPTLNTGELFF. The CDR3 DNA sequence: TGTGCCAGCAGTCCAACCCTAAACACCGGGGAGCTGTTTTTT.

This clonotype occurred a few times. The chain has TRBV12-3 or TRBV12-4 and TRBJ2-7; TRBD2 agrees at 11 bases. This CDR3 contains 13 residues. V lost 9 bases and J lost 0; bases outside the gene matches: 1. CDR3 region: CASTSGGSYEQYF. The CDR3, as DNA: TGTGCCAGTACTAGCGGGGGCTCCTACGAGCAGTACTTC.

In the case of this clonotype: A much larger clone sits a single nucleotide away, making a read error possible. The chain is built from TRBV27 and TRBJ1-1; the D is unclear. The CDR3 has 15 amino acids. The germline V gene has CDR1 MNHEY and CDR2 SMNVEV (reference sequence). This CDR3 is CANSLSSAPNTEAFF. CDR3 coding DNA: TGTGCCAACAGTTTATCCTCGGCCCCGAACACTGAAGCTTTCTTT.

This clonotype was counted ten times or more. The rearrangement joins TRBV7-6 to TRBJ2-1; D is possibly TRBD1 or TRBD2 (5 bases each). This CDR3 spans 15 amino acids. Trimming left V 1 base short and J 7 bases short, with 14 bases between. From germline, CDR1 is SGHVS and CDR2 FNYEAQ. The CDR3 protein is CASSLVFGAENEQFF. As DNA, the CDR3 is TGTGCCAGCAGCTTAGTATTCGGGGCGGAAAATGAGCAGTTCTTC.

For this clonotype: Mismatch with germline at one junction end may stem from a read error. The rearrangement uses TRBV18 and TRBJ2-3; a possible D gene is TRBD2 (5 bases). The CDR3 is 13 amino acids. CDR1 is KGHSH and CDR2 is LQKENI in the germline V gene. CDR3 DNA: TGTGCCAGCTCACGAGGGAACACAGATGCGCAGTATTTT. Translation gives CASSRGNTDAQYF. Complete variable domain (other parts from reference TRBV18 and TRBJ2-3): NAGVMQNPRHLVRRRGQEARLRCSPMKGHSHVYWYRQLPEEGLKFMVYLQKENIIDESGMPKERFSAEFPKEGPSILRIQQVVRGDSAAYFCASSRGNTDAQYFGPGTRLTVL.

At least ten counts were recorded for this clonotype. The genes are TRBV7-8 and TRBJ1-1; tentatively, D is TRBD1 (5 bases). CDR1 is SGHVS and CDR2 is FQNEAQ in the germline V gene. This CDR3 is built from 16 residues. The germline V and J ends were trimmed by 3 bases and 4 bases, with 18 bases remaining between them. The CDR3 spells CASSLPKGEVGTEAFF. The CDR3 DNA is TGTGCCAGCAGCTTGCCAAAAGGGGAAGTGGGCACTGAAGCTTTCTTT.

This clonotype was seen repeatedly, ten times or more. The V and J genes are TRBV11-3 and TRBJ2-3, with 8 bases identical to TRBD2. The V gene's germline CDR1 is SGHNT and CDR2 YENEEA. The CDR3 spans 17 residues. J gave up 2 bases and V 5 bases, and 12 bases lay outside the gene matches. Here the CDR3 DNA reads TGTGCCAGCAGCCCCGGCTCCATAGCGGGAAACACAGATACGCAGTATTTT. Its translation: CASSPGSIAGNTDTQYF.

Only a few counts were recorded for this clonotype. The chain employs TRBV20-1 and TRBJ2-1, with TRBD2 identical over 7 bases. Germline CDR1 reads DFQATT; CDR2 reads SNEGSKA (reference sequence). After removal of 6 bases from V and 2 bases from J, the junction contained 10 bases not matched to a gene. The CDR3 consists of 15 residues. CDR3 amino acids: CSAHSGTTPYNEQFF. The CDR3 coding sequence is TGCAGTGCCCATTCCGGGACTACCCCCTACAATGAGCAGTTCTTC.

The chain couples TRBV20-1 to TRBJ2-3, with D unclear. Per germline, CDR1 DFQATT and CDR2 SNEGSKA (reference sequence). The CDR3 contains 15 residues. V lost 6 bases to trimming and J lost 0 bases, with 16 bases between them. The CDR3 sequence: CSARDPLDSTDTQYF. DNA of the CDR3: TGCAGTGCCCGAGACCCCCTCGACAGCACAGATACGCAGTATTTT.

This clonotype was recorded at least ten times. This chain joins TRBV20-1 and TRBJ1-5, with TRBD1 matching over 7 bases. The CDR3 has 16 residues. Germline values: CDR1 DFQATT, CDR2 SNEGSKA (reference sequence). V gave up 3 bases and J gave up 3 bases; unmatched junction bases: 11. The CDR3 here is CSASRQGGGLNQPQHF. The CDR3 DNA is TGCAGTGCTAGCCGACAGGGAGGGGGGCTCAATCAGCCCCAGCATTTT.